The next 27 T cell receptor beta chains were all read from a single sample in a study of blood T cells in healthy people across ages. For the second PCR, which ran for 7 to 11 cycles, a sample-barcoded 5' primer and a J-beta primer mix were used. Each CDR3 protein gets one entry after TCRdb re-called the 5' RACE reads with MiXCR. The sample holds over 950,000 distinct CDR3 sequences, roughly half seen once. The sequencing sample was made of blood. The receptors come from a woman aged 60-75 years in good health.

This clonotype was counted a few times. The V gene is TRBV29-1, the J gene TRBJ2-7; unclear D gene. Looked up from germline, CDR1 is SQVTM and CDR2 is ANQGSEA. The CDR3 is made up of 15 amino acids. The V end lost 1 base, the J end lost 0 bases, and 13 bases lay between the germline ends. The CDR3 coding sequence is TGCAGCGTTGAAGGGGCAGAGCCCAGCTCCTACGAGCAGTACTTC. Translated: CSVEGAEPSSYEQYF.

V is TRBV30 and J is TRBJ2-5, with D unresolved. CDR1 is GTSNPN and CDR2 is SVGIG in the germline V gene (reference sequence). This CDR3 has 13 residues. Trimming pared 1 base from V and 2 bases from J, leaving 8 bases between. The DNA for the CDR3 is TGTGCCTGGAGTGGTACGAGTCAAGAGACCCAGTACTTC. Translation gives CAWSGTSQETQYF.

This chain links TRBV29-1 with TRBJ2-1, with 11 nucleotides matching TRBD2. V lost 1 base to trimming and J lost 6 bases; unmatched junction nucleotides: 2. This CDR3 contains 14 residues. Looked up from germline, CDR1 is SQVTM and CDR2 is ANQGSEA. CDR3 protein: CSVEGLAGFNEQFF. The CDR3 DNA reads TGCAGCGTTGAAGGACTAGCGGGGTTCAATGAGCAGTTCTTC.

This clonotype was recorded only once. The chain employs TRBV11-2 and TRBJ2-1; 15 bases are a match to TRBD2. This CDR3 contains 17 residues. CDR1 and CDR2 (germline): SGHAT, FQNNGV. Unmatched junction bases numbered 5, after V lost 3 bases and J lost 5 bases. The CDR3 sequence: CASSFQGLAGGNNEQFF. The CDR3 bases are TGTGCCAGCAGCTTCCAGGGACTAGCGGGAGGAAACAATGAGCAGTTCTTC.

This clonotype was seen more than once but under ten times. V usage is TRBV4-2 and J usage is TRBJ2-1, with D perhaps matching TRBD1 (8 bases). V was trimmed by 1 base and J by 4 bases, leaving 17 bases between them. Germline lookup yields CDR1 LGHNA and CDR2 YNFKEQ. The CDR3 has 17 amino acids. This CDR3 is CASSQVRGGQEYNEQFF. In nucleotides, the CDR3 is TGTGCCAGCAGCCAAGTCAGGGGGGGACAGGAGTACAATGAGCAGTTCTTC.

The chain uses TRBV20-1 and TRBJ2-5; no clear D gene. The DNA end is a closer match to TRBJ2-7, so the J assignment may be wrong. The germline V gene encodes CDR1 DFQATT and CDR2 SNEGSKA (reference sequence). The CDR3 sequence is 10 residues long. The CDR3 bases are TGCAGTGCTAGAGGTGACGAGCAGTACTTC. Translating it yields CSARGDEQYF.

This clonotype has a handful of counts. The V gene is TRBV28, the J gene TRBJ2-5; tentatively, D is TRBD1 (6 bases). Trimming removed 8 bases at V and 6 bases at J, with 16 bases between. The V gene's germline CDR1 is MDHEN and CDR2 SYDVKM. CDR3 length: 13 residues. In DNA, the CDR3 is TGTGCCAGCGCTGCCCCGGGACAAAAGACCCAGTACTTC. The encoded protein is CASAAPGQKTQYF.

This clonotype was found once. The rearrangement links TRBV5-1 to TRBJ2-1; 9 bases are a match to TRBD2. V lost 4 bases to trimming and J lost 2 bases; unmatched junction nucleotides: 7. The CDR3 is 16 amino acids. CDR1 SGHRS and CDR2 YFSETQ come from the germline V gene. The CDR3 reads CASSIGAGGPYNEQFF. The CDR3 DNA is TGCGCCAGCAGCATTGGTGCGGGAGGGCCCTACAATGAGCAGTTCTTC.

J is TRBJ2-1 and V is TRBV18; D is perhaps TRBD2 (6 bases). The CDR3 has 18 residues. Trimming left V 0 bases short and J 0 bases short, with 15 bases between. Germline values: CDR1 KGHSH, CDR2 LQKENI. CDR3 sequence (DNA): TGTGCCAGCTCACCACCCACTGGAGGGGAACGCTCCTACAATGAGCAGTTCTTC. Translating it yields CASSPPTGGERSYNEQFF.

The CDR3 nucleotides are TGCAGCGTTGAGGACAGGGGTTCTAGCTATGGCTACACCTTC. The encoded protein is CSVEDRGSSYGYTF. The chain has TRBV29-1 and TRBJ1-2, with 9 bases matching TRBD1. Germline V gene data show CDR1 as SQVTM and CDR2 as ANQGSEA. J gave up 4 bases and V 3 bases, and 6 bases lay outside the gene matches. The length of the CDR3 is 14 residues.

This clonotype occurred a few times. J is TRBJ2-1 and V is TRBV10-3; possibly TRBD1 for D (5 bases). The CDR3 extends over 14 amino acids. Trimming left V 5 bases short and J 0 bases short, with 8 bases between. From germline, CDR1 is ENHRY and CDR2 SYGVKD. CDR3 amino acids: CAISSGISYNEQFF. CDR3 nucleotides: TGTGCCATCAGTTCAGGGATCTCCTACAATGAGCAGTTCTTC.

This sequence joins TRBV9 and TRBJ1-1, with a weak D call TRBD1 (6 bases). V was trimmed by 3 bases and J by 0 bases, leaving 21 bases between them. Germline values: CDR1 SGDLS, CDR2 YYNGEE. The CDR3 is made up of 18 amino acids. The CDR3 region has the DNA TGTGCCAGCAGCGCAGATGCCCCAGGGGCGGTCATGAACACTGAAGCTTTCTTT. This sequence encodes CASSADAPGAVMNTEAFF.

The chain has TRBV5-1 and TRBJ2-3; D is undetermined. CDR1 SGHRS and CDR2 YFSETQ come from the germline V gene. The CDR3 is 14 amino acids. V was cut by 2 bases and J by 2 bases, with 9 bases left in between. CDR3 in DNA: TGCGCCAGCAGCTTAGGTTCCCCCACAGATACGCAGTATTTT. It is translated as CASSLGSPTDTQYF.

About this clonotype: A junction boundary mismatches the germline segment, possibly from a read error. V and J are TRBV9 and TRBJ2-5, with D perhaps matching TRBD2 (5 bases). Germline CDR1 and CDR2: SGDLS and YYNGEE. This CDR3 is built from 13 residues. The CDR3 DNA follows: TGTGCCAGCGGCGTGGAGCGGCAAGAGACCCAGTACTTC. It is translated as CASGVERQETQYF.

This clonotype was counted only a few times. The V and J genes are TRBV12-3 or TRBV12-4 and TRBJ2-1, with D uncertain. The germline V and J ends were trimmed by 2 bases and 0 bases, with 8 bases remaining between them. CDR3 length: 15 amino acids. In nucleotides, the CDR3 is TGTGCCAGCAGTTTATCCATCGGCTCCTACAATGAGCAGTTCTTC. Its translation is CASSLSIGSYNEQFF.

The gene calls are TRBV18 and TRBJ2-7; no clear D gene. Per the germline V gene, CDR1 is KGHSH and CDR2 is LQKENI. The CDR3 consists of 16 residues. V lost 0 bases to trimming and J lost 3 bases, with 15 bases between them. CDR3 sequence (DNA): TGTGCCAGCTCACCACCGATGGCAGGACGCCTCTACGAGCAGTACTTC. The encoded protein is CASSPPMAGRLYEQYF.

V usage is TRBV20-1 and J usage is TRBJ2-1; D is uncertain. Germline V gene sequence: CDR1 DFQATT, CDR2 SNEGSKA (reference sequence). This CDR3 region has 11 residues. V dropped 3 bases and J dropped 7 bases, with 7 bases sitting between them. The CDR3 bases are TGCAGTGCTAGTGGCAAAAATGAGCAGTTCTTC. Translated: CSASGKNEQFF.

V gene TRBV12-3 or TRBV12-4 combines with J gene TRBJ2-1; D perhaps matches TRBD2 (6 bases). Between the trimmed V and J ends, which lost 5 bases and 15 bases, there was a span of 17 bases. CDR3 length: 12 amino acids. The DNA for the CDR3 is TGTGCCAGCAGTCCCCTCTCGGGACTTTGGTTCTTC. Residues: CASSPLSGLWFF.

J is TRBJ1-2 and V is TRBV20-1; D is unresolved. The CDR3 has 11 amino acids. CDR1 and CDR2 (germline): DFQATT, SNEGSKA (reference sequence). V was trimmed by 3 bases and J by 7 bases, leaving 9 bases between them. DNA for the CDR3: TGCAGTGCTAGCCTTGATTTTGGCTACACCTTC. Amino acids: CSASLDFGYTF.

This clonotype came up a few times. V and J are TRBV28 and TRBJ2-3; no clear D gene. The CDR3 loop spans 18 amino acids. Germline lookup yields CDR1 MDHEN and CDR2 SYDVKM. The V end lost 3 bases, the J end lost 0 bases, and 19 bases lay between the germline ends. The CDR3 DNA follows: TGTGCCAGCAGTTTTTTGATATGGAGTGGATCTAGCACAGATACGCAGTATTTT. It specifies CASSFLIWSGSSTDTQYF.

The rearrangement joins TRBV4-2 to TRBJ2-5; D may match TRBD1 or TRBD2 (5 bases each). With the DNA end fitting TRBJ2-7 better, the J assignment may be wrong. The length of the CDR3 is 15 residues. Germline values: CDR1 LGHNA, CDR2 YNFKEQ. Here the CDR3 reads CASSQDQGEGSEQYF. The CDR3 DNA is TGTGCCAGCAGCCAAGATCAGGGAGAGGGCTCCGAGCAGTACTTC.

The rearrangement uses TRBV10-3 and TRBJ1-2; 8 bases line up with TRBD1. Trimming took 10 bases from V and 4 from J; bases not matched to a gene: 14. The CDR3 consists of 15 residues. CDR1 and CDR2 from the germline V gene are ENHRY and SYGVKD. CDR3 DNA: TGTGCCACTGGACAGGGAGGGGCATGGGCCTATGGCTACACCTTC. Its protein is CATGQGGAWAYGYTF.

This chain joins TRBV7-9 and TRBJ2-2, with D perhaps matching TRBD2 (6 bases). V was trimmed by 5 bases and J by 1 base, leaving 11 bases between them. Germline V gene sequence: CDR1 SEHNR, CDR2 FQNEAQ (reference sequence). The CDR3 consists of 15 residues. For the CDR3, the DNA is TGTGCCAGCAGCCCGGGACTCCAGAACACCGGGGAGCTGTTTTTT. Residues: CASSPGLQNTGELFF.

The rearrangement joins TRBV24-1 to TRBJ2-2; 8 bases align to TRBD2. This CDR3 spans 14 amino acids. CDR1 and CDR2 from the germline V gene are KGHDR and SFDVKD. J was trimmed by 7 bases and V by 8 bases; bases with no gene match: 8. CDR3 sequence (DNA): TGTGCCACCAAAGACGGGAGGGAAAACGGGGAGCTGTTTTTT. Its protein product is CATKDGRENGELFF.

This clonotype was counted a few times. This sequence joins TRBV20-1 and TRBJ2-7; D ambiguous. This CDR3 region has 10 residues. V was cut by 4 bases and J by 3 bases, with 4 bases left in between. Germline V CDR1 and CDR2: DFQATT, SNEGSKA (reference sequence). The CDR3 reads CSAMYYEQYF. CDR3 nucleotide sequence: TGCAGTGCTATGTACTACGAGCAGTACTTC.

The chain uses TRBV4-1 and TRBJ2-5, with a possible D match to TRBD1 (6 bases). CDR3 length equals 17 residues. Trimming shortened V by 0 bases and J by 4 bases, and 18 bases separated the two germline ends. The germline V gene encodes CDR1 MGHRA and CDR2 YSYEKL. The CDR3 coding sequence is TGCGCCAGCAGCCAAGATTCGATGACAGGTGTAGGAGAGACCCAGTACTTC. This sequence encodes CASSQDSMTGVGETQYF.

This clonotype has more than one count but fewer than ten. J is TRBJ2-3 and V is TRBV29-1; 9 bases align to TRBD2. The V segment lost 6 bases and the J segment 6 bases; nucleotides outside the gene matches: 10. This CDR3 has 14 amino acids. Germline V gene sequence: CDR1 SQVTM, CDR2 ANQGSEA. The CDR3 here is CSVNRLAVMDTQYF. CDR3 DNA sequence: TGCAGCGTAAACAGACTAGCGGTAATGGATACGCAGTATTTT.